These T cell receptor beta chains were read from a single sample in a study of tumor-infiltrating lymphocytes in localized non-small cell lung cancer. The data were produced by immunoSEQ multiplex PCR, yet TCRdb's version contains in-frame clones alone and is incomplete. The sample consists of 9,500 to 10,000 clones, almost 80% of them appearing once. Sequencing was done on a sample of lung tumor tissue. These receptors originate from a human donor with non-small cell lung cancer. CDR3s include the opening cysteine and the closing phenylalanine or tryptophan. The D gene is left open where the match is weak. Where a row states a size, it is once, few, many or the class of an expanded clone; other rows omit it.

>TRBJ2-1|NA|TRBV7-2|15|NA
CASSLARSSYNEQFF
TGTGCCAGCAGCTTAGCGCGGTCGAGTTACAATGAGCAGTTCTTC
>TRBJ2-3|NA|TRBV10-3|16|TRBD2
CAISDRSGRATDTQYF
TGTGCCATCAGTGACCGAAGCGGGAGAGCCACAGATACGCAGTATTTT
>TRBJ1-5|NA|TRBV9|14|TRBD1
CASSDGTATGPQHF
TGTGCCAGCAGCGACGGGACAGCTACCGGGCCCCAGCATTTT
>TRBJ1-3|NA|TRBV7-9|15|NA
CASSLWQVTGNTIYF
TGTGCCAGCAGCTTATGGCAGGTTACTGGAAACACCATATATTTT
>TRBJ2-7|NA|TRBV7-2|14|NA
CASSLGQPNYEQYF
TGTGCCAGCAGCTTAGGACAACCCAACTACGAGCAGTACTTC
>TRBJ1-1|NA|TRBV5-1|15|TRBD1
CASSDGQGLPTEAFF
TGCGCCAGCAGCGATGGACAGGGGTTGCCCACTGAAGCTTTCTTT
>TRBJ2-1|NA|TRBV5-1|16|TRBD2
CASSLNAGGTGGEQFF
TGCGCCAGCAGCTTGAATGCGGGAGGAACAGGTGGTGAGCAGTTCTTC
>TRBJ2-3|NA|TRBV2|12|NA
CASRRASDTQYF
TGTGCCAGCAGGAGGGCCTCAGATACGCAGTATTTT
>TRBJ1-6|NA|TRBV5-1|15|TRBD1
CASSFRDRDNSPLHF
TGCGCCAGCAGCTTTAGGGACAGGGATAATTCACCCCTCCACTTT
>TRBJ1-1|NA|TRBV10-1|14|NA
CASSESGGNTEAFF
TGCGCCAGCAGTGAGTCGGGGGGGAACACTGAAGCTTTCTTT
>TRBJ2-7|few|TRBV5-1|17|TRBD2
CASSLRGGTSATYEQYF
TGCGCCAGCAGCCTCCGTGGCGGGACTAGCGCTACCTACGAGCAGTACTTC
>TRBJ2-7|NA|TRBV6-5|15|TRBD2
CASKPGLAGIYEQYF
TGTGCCAGCAAGCCGGGACTAGCGGGAATCTACGAGCAGTACTTC
>TRBJ2-7|NA|TRBV6-1|11|NA
CASSDYYEQYF
TGTGCCAGCAGTGATTACTACGAGCAGTACTTC
>TRBJ1-5|NA|TRBV6-1|14|TRBD1
CASNWDSLNQPQHF
TGTGCCAGCAACTGGGACAGCTTGAATCAGCCCCAGCATTTT
>TRBJ2-1|NA|TRBV4-2|17|TRBD2
CASSQGARAGVGDEQFF
TGTGCCAGCAGCCAAGGGGCGCGGGCGGGGGTGGGCGATGAGCAGTTCTTC
>TRBJ2-7|NA|TRBV11-1|17|NA
CASSLAGGSGTSYEQYF
TGTGCCAGCAGCTTAGCCGGCGGTAGCGGCACCTCCTACGAGCAGTACTTC
>TRBJ1-2|NA|TRBV5-6|14|NA
CASSLWGAPGGYTF
TGTGCCAGCAGCTTGTGGGGGGCTCCAGGGGGCTACACCTTC
>TRBJ2-1|few|TRBV25-1|14|NA
CASSLYISGTEQFF
TGTGCCAGCAGTCTTTACATTTCCGGGACGGAGCAGTTCTTC
>TRBJ2-7|few|TRBV6-6|11|NA
CASGSGFEQYF
TGTGCCAGCGGGTCGGGTTTTGAGCAGTACTTC
>TRBJ2-4|NA|TRBV18|17|TRBD1
CASSPSGGLLAKNIQYF
TGTGCCAGCTCACCATCAGGGGGTCTGCTAGCCAAAAACATTCAGTACTTC
>TRBJ1-1|NA|TRBV7-9|14|NA
CASSSGVGNSEAFF
TGTGCCAGCAGCTCGGGGGTTGGGAACTCTGAAGCTTTCTTT
>TRBJ2-7|NA|TRBV6-1|14|NA
CASRVRTEAYEQYF
TGTGCCAGCAGGGTGAGGACGGAGGCCTACGAGCAGTACTTC
>TRBJ2-1|once|TRBV18|18|TRBD2
CASSLIRSLAGGYNEQFF
TGTGCCAGCTCACTCATACGGAGCTTAGCGGGGGGTTACAATGAGCAGTTCTTC
>TRBJ1-3|NA|TRBV6-5|14|NA
CASSLREEGNTIYF
TGTGCCAGCAGCCTTCGGGAGGAAGGAAACACCATATATTTT
>TRBJ1-5|few|TRBV11-2|15|TRBD1
CASSPTGGAGQPQHF
TGTGCCAGCAGCCCAACAGGGGGCGCAGGGCAGCCCCAGCATTTT
>TRBJ2-7|NA|TRBV13|13|NA
CASRREGGGEQYF
TGTGCCAGCCGTAGGGAAGGGGGGGGTGAGCAGTACTTC
>TRBJ1-5|NA|TRBV30|13|NA
CAWSTAWTQPQHF
TGTGCCTGGAGTACGGCCTGGACCCAGCCCCAGCATTTT
>TRBJ1-4|NA|TRBV2|15|NA
CASKRNTATNEKLFF
TGTGCCTCCAAAAGAAACACGGCAACTAATGAAAAACTGTTTTTT
>TRBJ2-4|NA|TRBV28|15|TRBD2
CASSPSGFSKNIQYF
TGTGCCAGCAGCCCTAGCGGGTTTAGCAAAAACATTCAGTACTTC